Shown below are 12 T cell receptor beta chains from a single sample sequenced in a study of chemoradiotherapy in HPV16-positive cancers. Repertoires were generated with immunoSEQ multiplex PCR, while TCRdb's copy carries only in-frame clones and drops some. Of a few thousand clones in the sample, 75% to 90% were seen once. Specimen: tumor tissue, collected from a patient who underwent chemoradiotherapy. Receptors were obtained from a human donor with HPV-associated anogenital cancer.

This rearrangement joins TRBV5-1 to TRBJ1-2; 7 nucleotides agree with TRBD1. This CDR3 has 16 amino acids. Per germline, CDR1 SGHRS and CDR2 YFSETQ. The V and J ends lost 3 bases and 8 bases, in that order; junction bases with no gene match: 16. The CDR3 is CASSSGTADMSAGYTF. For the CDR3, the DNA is TGCGCCAGCAGCTCCGGGACAGCGGATATGTCTGCGGGCTACACCTTC.

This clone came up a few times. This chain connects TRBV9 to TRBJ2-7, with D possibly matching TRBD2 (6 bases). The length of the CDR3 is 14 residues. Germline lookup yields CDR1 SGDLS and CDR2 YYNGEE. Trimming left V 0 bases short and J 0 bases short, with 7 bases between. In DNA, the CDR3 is TGTGCCAGCAGCGTAGTGGGGGGCTCCTACGAGCAGTACTTC. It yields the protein CASSVVGGSYEQYF.

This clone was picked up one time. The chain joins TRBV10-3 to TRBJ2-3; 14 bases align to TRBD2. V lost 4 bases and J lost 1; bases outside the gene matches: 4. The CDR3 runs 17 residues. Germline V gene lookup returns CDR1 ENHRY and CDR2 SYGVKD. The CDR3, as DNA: TGTGCCATCAGTGGCCAGACTAGCGGGGGGGGCACAGATACGCAGTATTTT. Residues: CAISGQTSGGGTDTQYF.

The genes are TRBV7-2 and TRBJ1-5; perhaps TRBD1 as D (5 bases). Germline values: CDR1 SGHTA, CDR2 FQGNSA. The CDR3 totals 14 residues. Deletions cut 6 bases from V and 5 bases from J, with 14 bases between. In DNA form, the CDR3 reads TGTGCCAGCAGTGCTGACAGTACTTATCAGCCCCAGCATTTT. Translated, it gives CASSADSTYQPQHF.

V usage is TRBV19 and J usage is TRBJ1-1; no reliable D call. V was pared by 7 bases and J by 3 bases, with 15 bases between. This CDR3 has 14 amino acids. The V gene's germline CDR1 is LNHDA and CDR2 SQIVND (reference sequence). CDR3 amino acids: CASIHPETDTEAFF. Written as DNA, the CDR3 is TGTGCCAGTATTCACCCCGAAACGGACACTGAAGCTTTCTTT.

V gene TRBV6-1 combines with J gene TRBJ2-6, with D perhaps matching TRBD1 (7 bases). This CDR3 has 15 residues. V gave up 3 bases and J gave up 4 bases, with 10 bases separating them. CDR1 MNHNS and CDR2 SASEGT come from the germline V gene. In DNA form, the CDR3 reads TGTGCCAGCAGTGACAGGGGGGCCGGGGCCAACGTCCTGACTTTC. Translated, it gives CASSDRGAGANVLTF.

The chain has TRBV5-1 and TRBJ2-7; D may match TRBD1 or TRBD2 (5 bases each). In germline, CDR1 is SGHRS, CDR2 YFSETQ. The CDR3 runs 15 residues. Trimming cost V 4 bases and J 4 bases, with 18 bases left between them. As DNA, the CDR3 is TGCGCCAGCAGCCGAGAGACCGGGACGGGTTACGAGCAGTACTTC. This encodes CASSRETGTGYEQYF.

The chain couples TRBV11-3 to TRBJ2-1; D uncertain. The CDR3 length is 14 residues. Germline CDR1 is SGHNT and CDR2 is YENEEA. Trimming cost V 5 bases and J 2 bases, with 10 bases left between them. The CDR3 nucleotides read TGTGCCAGCAGCATGGAAAGGGCCTACAATGAGCAGTTCTTC. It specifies CASSMERAYNEQFF.

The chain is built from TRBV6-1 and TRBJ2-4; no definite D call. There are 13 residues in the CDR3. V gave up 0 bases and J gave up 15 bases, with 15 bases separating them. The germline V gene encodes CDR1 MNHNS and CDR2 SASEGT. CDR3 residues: CASSEAPPTIGYF. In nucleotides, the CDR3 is TGTGCCAGCAGTGAAGCGCCTCCAACGATCGGGTACTTC.

In DNA form, the CDR3 reads TGCGCCAGCAGCCAAGTGGTCTCCGGGACAGCCTGGGATGGCTACACCTTC. It is translated as CASSQVVSGTAWDGYTF. V gene TRBV4-3 combines with J gene TRBJ1-2; 7 bases are a match to TRBD1. The CDR3 runs 17 residues. V shed 1 base and J 6 bases; nucleotides not matched to a gene: 14. Germline CDR1 and CDR2: LGHNA and YSLEER.

The CDR3 DNA reads as TGTGCCAGCAGTTCCGGGGCAGCGTACAATGAGCAGTTCTTC. It translates to CASSSGAAYNEQFF. This chain uses TRBV27 with TRBJ2-1; D is perhaps TRBD1 or TRBD2 (5 bases each). V was cut by 4 bases and J by 4 bases, with 11 bases left in between. CDR1 MNHEY and CDR2 SMNVEV come from the germline V gene (reference sequence). CDR3 length: 14 residues.

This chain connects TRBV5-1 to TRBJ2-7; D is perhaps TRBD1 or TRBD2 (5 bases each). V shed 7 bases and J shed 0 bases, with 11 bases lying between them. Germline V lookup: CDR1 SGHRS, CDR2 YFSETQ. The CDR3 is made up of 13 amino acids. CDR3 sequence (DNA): TGCGCCAGCCGGGACGGAGACTCCTACGAGCAGTACTTC. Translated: CASRDGDSYEQYF.